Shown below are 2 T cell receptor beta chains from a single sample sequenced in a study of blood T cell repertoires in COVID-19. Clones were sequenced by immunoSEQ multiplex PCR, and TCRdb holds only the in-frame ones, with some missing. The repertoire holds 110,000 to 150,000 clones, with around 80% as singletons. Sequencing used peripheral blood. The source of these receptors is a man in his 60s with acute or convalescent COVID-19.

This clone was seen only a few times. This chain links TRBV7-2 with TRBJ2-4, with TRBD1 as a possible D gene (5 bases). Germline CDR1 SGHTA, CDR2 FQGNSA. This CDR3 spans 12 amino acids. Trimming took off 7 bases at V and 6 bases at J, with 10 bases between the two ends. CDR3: CASTGLGNIQYF. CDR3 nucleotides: TGTGCCAGCACAGGGCTGGGAAACATTCAGTACTTC.

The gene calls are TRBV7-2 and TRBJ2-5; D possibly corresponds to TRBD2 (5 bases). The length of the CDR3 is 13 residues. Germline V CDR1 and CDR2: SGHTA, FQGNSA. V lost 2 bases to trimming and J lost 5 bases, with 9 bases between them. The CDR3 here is CASSLSRGETQYF. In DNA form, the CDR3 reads TGTGCCAGCAGCTTAAGCCGCGGGGAGACCCAGTACTTC.